The 18 T cell receptor beta chains below come from one sample, sequenced in a study of neurological immune-mediated disorders (dated by TCRdb to about 2019). The library was obtained by 5' RACE. TCRdb records Illumina HiSeq 2500 as the sequencer. The public reads were quality trimmed at Q25 with fastp and then assembled into clones with MiXCR by TCRdb, keeping productive beta chains. Each record represents a unique CDR3 protein, reported with the most common genes and DNA among its rows. The table for this sample lists tens of thousands of distinct CDR3 sequences; less than 5.5% of them were counted only once. 6.5% to 7.5% of the sample is in the top ten clones. The sample was PBMCs. These receptors were taken from a man aged 30 to 45 with multiple sclerosis.

This clonotype was counted at least ten times. The gene calls are TRBV3-1 and TRBJ1-2; D remains ambiguous. From germline, CDR1 is LGHDT and CDR2 YNNKEL (reference sequence). The CDR3 runs 12 residues. V gave up 1 base and J gave up 4 bases, with 4 bases separating them. Here the CDR3 reads CASSQASYGYTF. The DNA of the CDR3 is TGTGCCAGCAGCCAAGCCAGCTATGGCTACACCTTC.

Concerning this clonotype: With a much larger clone just one base away, this may be a read error. V is TRBV7-9 and J is TRBJ1-1, with a tentative D call TRBD1 (6 bases). The germline gives CDR1 SEHNR, CDR2 FQNEAQ (reference sequence). The CDR3 extends over 15 amino acids. CDR3 DNA: TGTGCCAGCCGGGACACTGGATATATGAACACTGAAGTTTTCTTT. Encoded protein: CASRDTGYMNTEVFF.

This clonotype was recorded many times. The chain uses TRBV5-6 and TRBJ1-1; D may be TRBD1 (6 bases). There are 13 residues in the CDR3. Per the germline V gene, CDR1 is SGHDT and CDR2 is YYEEEE. V lost 9 bases, J lost 0 bases, and 12 bases lay in between. The CDR3 here is CATSGQMNTEAFF. For the CDR3, the DNA is TGTGCCACCTCTGGACAGATGAACACTGAAGCTTTCTTT.

This clonotype occurred many times. This chain joins TRBV20-1 and TRBJ1-1; D gene unclear. V was trimmed by 0 bases and J by 2 bases, leaving 7 bases between them. The germline V gene has CDR1 DFQATT and CDR2 SNEGSKA (reference sequence). The CDR3 contains 13 residues. CDR3 amino acids: CSAREGSNTEAFF. CDR3 nucleotide sequence: TGCAGTGCTAGAGAAGGGAGCAACACTGAAGCTTTCTTT.

There are many counts of this clonotype. This chain uses TRBV20-1 with TRBJ1-5; D gene ambiguous. This CDR3 has 18 amino acids. V lost 0 bases to trimming and J lost 7 bases, with 25 bases between them. CDR1 DFQATT and CDR2 SNEGSKA come from the germline V gene (reference sequence). For the CDR3, the DNA is TGCAGTGCTAGAGATCGCGCGGCCGGAGAATTCAATAGGCAGCCCCAGCATTTT. Amino acid sequence: CSARDRAAGEFNRQPQHF.

At least ten counts were recorded for this clonotype. J is TRBJ2-6 and V is TRBV3-1, with D tentatively TRBD2 (5 bases). The V gene lost 3 bases and the J gene lost 3 bases, with 18 bases spanning the gap. Germline V gives CDR1 LGHDT, CDR2 YNNKEL (reference sequence). This CDR3 contains 18 residues. The CDR3 DNA reads as TGTGCCAGCAGCCACCCGGACTTCCCTCGGGATGGGGCCAACGTCCTGACTTTC. Its translation: CASSHPDFPRDGANVLTF.

In its sample, this clonotype was seen many times. The chain couples TRBV7-9 to TRBJ2-1; D uncertain. V was trimmed by 5 bases and J by 8 bases, leaving 10 bases between them. The CDR3 is 12 residues long. Per germline, CDR1 SEHNR and CDR2 FQNEAQ (reference sequence). The CDR3, as DNA: TGTGCCAGCAGCCCAAAAGGGTATGAGCAGTTCTTC. Residues: CASSPKGYEQFF. Drawing the rest from reference TRBV7-9 and TRBJ2-1, the complete variable domain is DTGVSQNPRHKITKRGQNVTFRCDPISEHNRLYWYRQTLGQGPEFLTYFQNEAQLEKSRLLSDRFSAERPKGSFSTLEIQRTEQGDSAMYLCASSPKGYEQFFGPGTRLTVL.

This clonotype was seen at least ten times. The chain has TRBV5-1 and TRBJ1-1, with D unresolved. V dropped 4 bases and J dropped 1 base, with 11 bases sitting between them. CDR1 is SGHRS and CDR2 is YFSETQ in the germline V gene. The CDR3 is 14 residues long. The CDR3 spells CASSPLGPNTEAFF. CDR3 nucleotides: TGCGCCAGCAGCCCACTGGGCCCGAACACTGAAGCTTTCTTT.

In this sample, this clonotype turned up many times. The chain carries TRBV7-8 and TRBJ1-2; TRBD1 agrees at 7 bases. CDR3 size: 14 residues. V trimming: 2 bases; J trimming: 6 bases; junction bases outside the gene matches: 6. Germline values: CDR1 SGHVS, CDR2 FQNEAQ. The CDR3 here is CASSLIDRDHGYTF. The DNA of the CDR3 is TGTGCCAGCAGCTTAATCGACAGGGACCATGGCTACACCTTC.

With respect to this clonotype: This may stem from a read error, because a much larger clone lies one nucleotide away. This chain connects TRBV3-1 to TRBJ1-5; D gene uncertain. This CDR3 comprises 16 residues. Germline V CDR1 and CDR2: LGHDT, YNNKEL (reference sequence). CDR3 residues: CASSPLGQLGLMPQNF. The CDR3 region has the DNA TGTGCCAGCAGCCCCTTAGGCCAGCTCGGGTTGATGCCCCAGAATTTT.

This clonotype was picked up many times. The CDR3 loop is CSARGERGVTEAFF. For the CDR3, the DNA is TGCAGTGCTAGAGGCGAGAGAGGGGTCACTGAAGCTTTCTTT. J is TRBJ1-1 and V is TRBV20-1; a possible D gene is TRBD1 (5 bases). The CDR3 has 14 amino acids. Germline lookup yields CDR1 DFQATT and CDR2 SNEGSKA (reference sequence). With 1 base removed from V and 4 bases from J, the gap between germline ends came to 13 bases.

This clonotype appeared many times. CDR3 amino acids: CASRWGTGVFNGYTF. DNA for the CDR3: TGTGCCAGCAGGTGGGGGACAGGGGTATTCAATGGCTACACCTTC. This sequence joins TRBV6-5 and TRBJ1-2, with 10 bases identical to TRBD1. CDR3 length: 15 amino acids. The germline V gene has CDR1 MNHEY and CDR2 SVGAGI. The junction had 10 bases not matched to a gene; V was cut back by 6 bases and J by 6 bases.

This clonotype has at least ten counts. CDR3 residues: CASMSKILAKNIQYF. The CDR3 DNA reads as TGCGCCAGCATGTCCAAGATACTAGCCAAAAACATTCAGTACTTC. V is TRBV5-1 and J is TRBJ2-4; D unresolved. The germline V gene encodes CDR1 SGHRS and CDR2 YFSETQ. Trimming removed 6 bases at V and 0 bases at J, with 13 bases between. The length of the CDR3 is 15 residues.

Points on this clonotype: A clone one base away is much larger, so this may be a read error. The chain combines TRBV11-2 with TRBJ1-1, with 7 bases aligning to TRBD1. CDR3 length: 14 residues. Germline V gene lookup returns CDR1 SGHAT and CDR2 FQNNGV. Unmatched junction bases numbered 12, after V lost 5 bases and J lost 9 bases. CDR3: CASSTGVRRTKAFF. CDR3 in DNA: TGTGCCAGCAGCACAGGGGTGAGGAGGACTAAAGCTTTCTTT.

This clonotype was counted many times. The rearrangement uses TRBV5-1 and TRBJ2-7, with no clear D. V was trimmed by 4 bases and J by 4 bases, leaving 15 bases between them. CDR1 SGHRS and CDR2 YFSETQ come from the germline V gene. The CDR3 runs 14 residues. The CDR3 sequence: CASSLQDGLYEQYF. The CDR3 DNA follows: TGCGCCAGCAGCCTCCAGGACGGATTATACGAGCAGTACTTC.

The table lists this clonotype with many counts. The V call is TRBV20-1, the J call TRBJ2-3; D perhaps matches TRBD2 (5 bases). This CDR3 region has 13 residues. The germline V gene encodes CDR1 DFQATT and CDR2 SNEGSKA (reference sequence). V shed 4 bases and J shed 1 base, with 9 bases lying between them. CDR3 coding DNA: TGCAGTGCTACTAAAGCGGGCACAGATACGCAGTATTTT. It specifies CSATKAGTDTQYF.

This clonotype was seen at least ten times. V and J are TRBV10-2 and TRBJ2-5, with D maybe TRBD1 (5 bases). The CDR3 has 15 residues. CDR1 is WSHSY and CDR2 is SAAADI in the germline V gene. V dropped 3 bases and J dropped 0 bases, with 11 bases sitting between them. The CDR3 reads CASSEPPGNQETQYF. DNA for the CDR3: TGCGCCAGCAGTGAACCGCCAGGGAACCAAGAGACCCAGTACTTC.

This clonotype was counted between two and nine times. This chain joins TRBV11-2 and TRBJ2-1; no reliable D call. V gave up 3 bases and J gave up 4 bases, with 13 bases separating them. Germline values: CDR1 SGHAT, CDR2 FQNNGV. CDR3 length: 15 amino acids. CDR3 nucleotides: TGTGCCAGCAGCTTTTCCTCACCTTCATACAATGAGCAGTTCTTC. This sequence encodes CASSFSSPSYNEQFF.